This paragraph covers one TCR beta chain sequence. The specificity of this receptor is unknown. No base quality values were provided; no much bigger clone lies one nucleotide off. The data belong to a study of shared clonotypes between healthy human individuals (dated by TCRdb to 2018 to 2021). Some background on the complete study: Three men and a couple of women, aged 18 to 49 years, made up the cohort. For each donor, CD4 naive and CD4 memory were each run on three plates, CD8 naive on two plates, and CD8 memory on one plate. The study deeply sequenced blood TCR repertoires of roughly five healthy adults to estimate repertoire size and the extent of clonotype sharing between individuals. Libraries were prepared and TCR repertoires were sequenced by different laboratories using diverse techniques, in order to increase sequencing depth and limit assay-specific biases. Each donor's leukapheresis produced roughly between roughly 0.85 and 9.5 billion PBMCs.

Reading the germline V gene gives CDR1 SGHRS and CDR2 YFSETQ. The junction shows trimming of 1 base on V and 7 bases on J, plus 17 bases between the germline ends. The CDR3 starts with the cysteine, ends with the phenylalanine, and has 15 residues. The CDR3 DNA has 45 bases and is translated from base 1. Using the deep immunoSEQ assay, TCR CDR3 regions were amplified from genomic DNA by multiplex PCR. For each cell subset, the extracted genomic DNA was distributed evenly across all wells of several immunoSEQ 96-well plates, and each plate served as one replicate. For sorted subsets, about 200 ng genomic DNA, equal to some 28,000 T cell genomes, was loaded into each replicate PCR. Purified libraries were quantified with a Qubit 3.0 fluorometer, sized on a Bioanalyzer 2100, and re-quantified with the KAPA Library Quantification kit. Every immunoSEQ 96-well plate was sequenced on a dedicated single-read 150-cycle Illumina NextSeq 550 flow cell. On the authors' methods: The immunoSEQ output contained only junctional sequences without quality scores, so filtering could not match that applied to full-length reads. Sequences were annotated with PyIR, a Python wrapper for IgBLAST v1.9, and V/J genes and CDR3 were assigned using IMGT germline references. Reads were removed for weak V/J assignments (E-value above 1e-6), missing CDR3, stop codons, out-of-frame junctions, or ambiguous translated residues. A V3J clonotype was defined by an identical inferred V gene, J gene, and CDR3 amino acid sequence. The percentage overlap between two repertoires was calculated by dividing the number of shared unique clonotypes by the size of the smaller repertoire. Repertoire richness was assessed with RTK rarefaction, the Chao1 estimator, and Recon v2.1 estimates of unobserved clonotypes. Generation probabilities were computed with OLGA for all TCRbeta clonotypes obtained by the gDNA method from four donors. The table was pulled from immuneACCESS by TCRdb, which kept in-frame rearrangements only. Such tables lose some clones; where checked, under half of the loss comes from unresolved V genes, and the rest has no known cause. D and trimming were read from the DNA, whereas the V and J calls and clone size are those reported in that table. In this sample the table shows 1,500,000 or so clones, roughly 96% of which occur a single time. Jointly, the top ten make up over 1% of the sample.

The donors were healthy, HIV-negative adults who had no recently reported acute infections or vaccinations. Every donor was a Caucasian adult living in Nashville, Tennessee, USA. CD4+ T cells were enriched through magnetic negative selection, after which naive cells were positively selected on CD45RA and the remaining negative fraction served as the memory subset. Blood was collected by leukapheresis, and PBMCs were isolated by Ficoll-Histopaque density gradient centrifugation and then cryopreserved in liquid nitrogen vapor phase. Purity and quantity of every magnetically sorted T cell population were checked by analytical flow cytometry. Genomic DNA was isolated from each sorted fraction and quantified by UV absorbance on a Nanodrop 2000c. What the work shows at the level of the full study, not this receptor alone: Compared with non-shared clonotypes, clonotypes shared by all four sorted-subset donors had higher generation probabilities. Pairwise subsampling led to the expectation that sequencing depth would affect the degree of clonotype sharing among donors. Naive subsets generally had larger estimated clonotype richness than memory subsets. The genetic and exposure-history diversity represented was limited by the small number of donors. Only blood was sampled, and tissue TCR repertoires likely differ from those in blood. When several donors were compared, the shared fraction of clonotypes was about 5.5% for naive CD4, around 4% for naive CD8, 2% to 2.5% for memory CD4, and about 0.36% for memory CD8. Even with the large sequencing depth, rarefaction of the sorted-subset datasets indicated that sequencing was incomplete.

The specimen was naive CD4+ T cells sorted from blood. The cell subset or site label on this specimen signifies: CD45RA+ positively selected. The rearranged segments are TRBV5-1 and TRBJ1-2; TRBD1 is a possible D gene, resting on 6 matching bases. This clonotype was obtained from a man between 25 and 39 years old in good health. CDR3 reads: CASSLRSGGGRGYTF. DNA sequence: TGCGCCAGCAGCTTGAGGTCCGGGGGCGGGCGTGGCTACACCTTC.